This T cell receptor beta chain was sequenced during a study of cytomegalovirus exposure and HLA in healthy donors. Notes on the study in general: High specificity and sensitivity for cytomegalovirus status were reported for the classifier.

For this clone: The antigen is not known.

The PCR contained 60 Vbeta and 13 Jbeta primers. TCRdb keeps only in-frame clones here, not all; method: immunoSEQ multiplex PCR. The sample gives around 140,000 clones, about four fifths of which show up once; roughly 1.1% is in the top ten. The sample comprised PBMCs. The TCR comes from a male donor in good health and CMV-seronegative.

As DNA, the CDR3 is TGTGCCAGCAGCTTAAGCCTCAATCAGCCCCAGCATTTT. As protein: CASSLSLNQPQHF. V is TRBV11-2 and J is TRBJ1-5; D gene unclear. Germline CDR1 SGHAT, CDR2 FQNNGV. This CDR3 is built from 13 residues. Trimming took 2 bases from V and 3 from J, leaving 5 bases between them.